This TCR beta chain came from a study of shared clonotypes between healthy human individuals. Study results and limitations: The naive CD4 repertoires of several donors were compared, and around 5.1% of clonotypes were shared.

A word on this clone: Its specificity is unknown.

The CDR3 is made up of 16 amino acids. Germline trimming cut 6 bases from V and 0 bases from J; bases unmatched to any gene: 10. CDR1 and CDR2 from the germline V gene are MNHNY and SVGAGI (reference sequence). The authors split each subset's genomic DNA evenly across several immunoSEQ plates. Repertoires were generated with immunoSEQ multiplex PCR, while TCRdb's copy carries only in-frame clones and drops some. The profile shows a few million clones, 90% to 95% of them singletons. The sample comprised naive CD4+ T cells from PBMCs. Regarding subset: CD45RA+ positively selected. The J gene is TRBJ1-1, the V gene TRBV6-6; 7 nucleotides align to TRBD1. This TCR derives from a man younger than 30 in good health. Some clones in this sample may be carry-over from other donors' samples. CDR3 region: CASRGTVGLVNTEAFF. CDR3 DNA: TGTGCCAGCAGAGGGACAGTTGGGCTAGTGAACACTGAAGCTTTCTTT.